The rows below give T cell receptor beta chains drawn from one sample of a study of blood T cell repertoires in COVID-19. The method was immunoSEQ multiplex PCR; TCRdb's version includes in-frame clones alone and lacks a portion of them. Among 9,000 to 15,000 clones listed, about 71% were seen once. The specimen sequenced was peripheral blood. Receptor source: a man aged 55 to 70 with COVID-19, enrolled during active disease. Each CDR3 is given with its conserved first and last residue. D genes are given only for firm matches. Clone size is not always given. Where it is, it says once, few, many or a class for expanded clones.

V: TRBV11-3
size: NA
J: TRBJ2-4
D: TRBD1
CDR3: CASSLGPSTGVGNIQYF
DNA: TGTGCCAGCAGCTTAGGCCCCTCAACAGGGGTGGGAAACATTCAGTACTTC

V: TRBV28
size: NA
J: TRBJ2-2
D: NA
CDR3: CASSLFAGWATGELFF
DNA: TGTGCCAGCAGTTTATTCGCAGGGTGGGCCACCGGGGAGCTGTTTTTT

V: TRBV7-9
size: NA
J: TRBJ2-1
D: NA
CDR3: CASLPWRAYNEQFF
DNA: TGTGCCAGTCTGCCCTGGCGGGCCTACAATGAGCAGTTCTTC

V: TRBV7-8
size: NA
J: TRBJ2-3
D: TRBD2
CDR3: CASSPSGVTSTDTQYF
DNA: TGTGCCAGCAGCCCTAGCGGGGTAACTAGCACAGATACGCAGTATTTT

V: TRBV24-1
size: NA
J: TRBJ2-5
D: NA
CDR3: CATSTGQRETQYF
DNA: TGTGCCACCAGTACAGGTCAAAGGGAGACCCAGTACTTC

V: TRBV24-1
size: NA
J: TRBJ2-5
D: TRBD1
CDR3: CATSDPGTGLGTQYF
DNA: TGTGCCACCAGTGATCCCGGGACAGGCCTGGGGACCCAGTACTTC

V: TRBV19
size: NA
J: TRBJ2-1
D: TRBD2
CDR3: CASSLAGGFHEQFF
DNA: TGTGCCAGTTCTCTAGCGGGAGGGTTCCATGAGCAGTTCTTC

V: TRBV18
size: NA
J: TRBJ2-1
D: NA
CDR3: CASSPPGSVSYNEQFF
DNA: TGTGCCAGCTCACCACCGGGCTCAGTCTCCTACAATGAGCAGTTCTTC

V: TRBV28
size: NA
J: TRBJ1-1
D: NA
CDR3: CASSPRGGGNTEAFF
DNA: TGTGCCAGCAGCCCCAGGGGAGGGGGGAACACTGAAGCTTTCTTT

V: TRBV7-2
size: NA
J: TRBJ2-7
D: NA
CDR3: CASSSSSYEQYF
DNA: TGTGCCAGCAGCTCTAGCTCCTACGAGCAGTACTTC

V: TRBV19
size: NA
J: TRBJ1-2
D: TRBD1
CDR3: CATTGGRGYTF
DNA: TGTGCCACCACAGGGGGCCGAGGCTACACCTTC

V: TRBV11-3
size: NA
J: TRBJ1-2
D: NA
CDR3: CASSLRPGDYGYTF
DNA: TGTGCCAGCAGCTTACGGCCAGGGGACTATGGCTACACCTTC

V: TRBV5-1
size: few
J: TRBJ1-1
D: NA
CDR3: CASSLVSRGVTEAFF
DNA: TGCGCCAGCAGCTTGGTATCCAGGGGAGTCACTGAAGCTTTCTTT

V: TRBV4-3
size: few
J: TRBJ1-2
D: TRBD1
CDR3: CASSQTGLRPNYGYTF
DNA: TGCGCCAGCAGCCAGACAGGGTTACGGCCTAACTATGGCTACACCTTC

V: TRBV11-2
size: once
J: TRBJ2-3
D: NA
CDR3: CASSPVLVTDTQYF
DNA: TGTGCCAGCAGCCCAGTACTAGTAACAGATACGCAGTATTTT

V: TRBV5-1
size: NA
J: TRBJ2-2
D: NA
CDR3: CASSLNSGTNTGELFF
DNA: TGCGCCAGCAGCTTGAATAGCGGCACGAACACCGGGGAGCTGTTTTTT

V: TRBV12-3/TRBV12-4
size: once
J: TRBJ1-2
D: NA
CDR3: CASSLSGGYTF
DNA: TGTGCCAGCAGTTTATCGGGTGGCTACACCTTC

V: TRBV6-6
size: few
J: TRBJ1-6
D: TRBD1
CDR3: CASILGQGRQNSPLHF
DNA: TGTGCCAGCATCCTGGGACAGGGGCGCCAGAATTCACCCCTCCACTTT

V: TRBV12-3/TRBV12-4
size: once
J: TRBJ2-1
D: NA
CDR3: CASSFLDRNEQFF
DNA: TGTGCCAGCAGTTTCTTAGATCGAAATGAGCAGTTCTTC

V: TRBV11-2
size: NA
J: TRBJ1-4
D: TRBD1
CDR3: CASSFRGQHNEKLFF
DNA: TGTGCCAGCAGCTTTAGGGGACAGCATAATGAAAAACTGTTTTTT

V: TRBV11-3
size: NA
J: TRBJ2-5
D: NA
CDR3: CASSSPTRGLETQYF
DNA: TGTGCCAGCAGCTCCCCGACTAGGGGTCTAGAGACCCAGTACTTC

V: TRBV9
size: NA
J: TRBJ1-2
D: NA
CDR3: CASSPQGRHTNYGYTF
DNA: TGTGCCAGCAGCCCACAAGGGAGGCATACTAACTATGGCTACACCTTC

V: TRBV29-1
size: NA
J: TRBJ1-1
D: TRBD1
CDR3: CSVGTGSAFF
DNA: TGCAGCGTTGGGACAGGGTCTGCTTTCTTT

V: TRBV25-1
size: NA
J: TRBJ2-6
D: NA
CDR3: CASSGPRGSGANVLTF
DNA: TGTGCCAGCAGTGGCCCAAGGGGGTCTGGGGCCAACGTCCTGACTTTC

V: TRBV5-1
size: NA
J: TRBJ1-6
D: TRBD1
CDR3: CASSAGQGAVPNSPLHF
DNA: TGCGCCAGCAGCGCTGGACAGGGGGCTGTTCCGAATTCACCCCTCCACTTT

V: TRBV28
size: once
J: TRBJ2-3
D: TRBD2
CDR3: CASSSGGEDTQYF
DNA: TGTGCCAGTTCTAGCGGGGGCGAAGATACGCAGTATTTT

V: TRBV24-1
size: NA
J: TRBJ2-3
D: TRBD2
CDR3: CATSRASGSRYTQYF
DNA: TGTGCCACCAGTAGGGCTAGCGGGAGTAGATATACGCAGTATTTT

V: TRBV7-8
size: once
J: TRBJ1-2
D: NA
CDR3: CASSLVVGADGYTF
DNA: TGTGCCAGCAGCTTAGTGGTAGGGGCGGATGGCTACACCTTC

V: TRBV28
size: NA
J: TRBJ2-1
D: TRBD1
CDR3: CASNDRDPYNEQFF
DNA: TGTGCCAGCAACGACAGGGACCCCTACAATGAGCAGTTCTTC

V: TRBV7-2
size: NA
J: TRBJ1-5
D: TRBD1
CDR3: CASSLVGTGMGGPQHF
DNA: TGTGCCAGCAGTTTAGTCGGGACAGGGATGGGGGGGCCCCAGCATTTT

V: TRBV18
size: few
J: TRBJ1-1
D: TRBD1
CDR3: CASSSRGTVIDEAFF
DNA: TGTGCCAGCTCATCCCGCGGGACAGTTATTGATGAAGCTTTCTTT

V: TRBV27
size: NA
J: TRBJ1-1
D: NA
CDR3: CASSSGIEAFF
DNA: TGTGCCAGCAGTTCGGGGATTGAAGCTTTCTTT

V: TRBV7-6
size: NA
J: TRBJ1-4
D: NA
CDR3: CASSLARGSNEKLFF
DNA: TGTGCCAGCAGCTTAGCTAGGGGGTCTAATGAAAAACTGTTTTTT

V: TRBV7-2
size: few
J: TRBJ1-5
D: NA
CDR3: CASSLNREGQPQHF
DNA: TGTGCCAGCAGCTTAAACAGGGAGGGTCAGCCCCAGCATTTT

V: TRBV2
size: NA
J: TRBJ1-4
D: TRBD1
CDR3: CASTGTGYEKLFF
DNA: TGTGCCAGCACCGGGACAGGGTATGAAAAACTGTTTTTT

V: TRBV7-2
size: NA
J: TRBJ2-1
D: NA
CDR3: CASSPPSPGIGNEQFF
DNA: TGTGCCAGCAGCCCACCCTCGCCAGGGATAGGAAATGAGCAGTTCTTC

V: TRBV29-1
size: once
J: TRBJ1-3
D: TRBD1
CDR3: CSVTGENTIYF
DNA: TGCAGCGTTACAGGGGAAAACACCATATATTTT